Below are 21 T cell receptor beta chains sequenced from a single sample in a study of human T cells and chemical hapten exposure. MiXCR was run by TCRdb on the RACE reads, yielding one entry per CDR3 protein. The sample has a few hundred thousand distinct CDR3 sequences; more than 5% are singletons. Described time point: patch test 2, 6 weeks after DPC sensitization. Regarding treatment: therapeutic diphenylcyclopropenone sensitization with weekly scalp DPC. Sequenced here: whole blood, sampled in connection with sensitization to the hapten diphenylcyclopropenone (DPC). The receptor set was obtained from a woman under 30 with alopecia areata. Some clones in this sample may be carry-over from other donors' samples.

J is TRBJ2-7 and V is TRBV3-1; D unresolved. This CDR3 region has 14 residues. Deletions cut 4 bases from V and 0 bases from J, with 10 bases between. Germline V gene lookup returns CDR1 LGHDT and CDR2 YNNKEL (reference sequence). CDR3 in amino acids: CASSPTQSSYEQYF. For the CDR3, the DNA is TGTGCCAGCAGCCCCACACAGAGCTCCTACGAGCAGTACTTC.

The chain links TRBV6-5 to TRBJ1-6; unclear D gene. Germline V gene data show CDR1 as MNHEY and CDR2 as SVGAGI. Trimming cost V 0 bases and J 4 bases, with 10 bases left between them. The CDR3 sequence is 16 residues long. For the CDR3, the DNA is TGTGCCAGCAGTTACTCGACGACACTATATAATTCACCCCTCCACTTT. It specifies CASSYSTTLYNSPLHF.

The table lists this clonotype with many counts. The rearrangement uses TRBV15 and TRBJ1-1; D gene uncertain. The germline gives CDR1 LNHNV, CDR2 YYDKDF (reference sequence). There are 13 residues in the CDR3. Trimming removed 0 bases from V and 8 bases from J, with 10 bases in between. CDR3 protein: CATSRDRTTEAFF. The CDR3 DNA sequence: TGTGCCACCAGCAGAGATCGGACGACAGAAGCTTTCTTT.

The rearrangement links TRBV5-1 to TRBJ2-7; TRBD1 matches 7 bases. J lost 4 bases, V lost 1 base, and 11 bases had no gene match. Per the germline V gene, CDR1 is SGHRS and CDR2 is YFSETQ. The length of the CDR3 is 16 residues. The CDR3 spells CASSLRHRGPEYEQYF. CDR3 nucleotide sequence: TGCGCCAGCAGCTTGAGACACAGGGGCCCGGAGTACGAGCAGTACTTC.

The chain couples TRBV20-1 to TRBJ1-1, with TRBD1 matching over 7 bases. Germline V lookup: CDR1 DFQATT, CDR2 SNEGSKA (reference sequence). The length of the CDR3 is 13 residues. Trimming took 4 bases from V and 1 from J; bases not matched to a gene: 3. The CDR3 reads CSATTGANTEAFF. CDR3 DNA sequence: TGCAGTGCTACAACAGGGGCGAACACTGAAGCTTTCTTT.

This clonotype came up a few times. The chain carries TRBV14 and TRBJ1-5, with 8 bases identical to TRBD1. With V trimmed by 6 bases and J by 5 bases, 18 bases remained unmatched. Per germline, CDR1 SGHDN and CDR2 FVKESK. The CDR3 extends over 18 amino acids. CDR3 residues: CASRPGGQGFFWDQPQHF. DNA for the CDR3: TGTGCCAGCAGGCCTGGCGGACAGGGTTTTTTCTGGGATCAGCCCCAGCATTTT.

This sequence joins TRBV7-9 and TRBJ1-2, with TRBD1 as a possible D gene (6 bases). Trimming removed 1 base from V and 8 bases from J, with 8 bases in between. This CDR3 has 12 amino acids. CDR1 and CDR2 from the germline V gene are SEHNR and FQNEAQ (reference sequence). CDR3: CASSLGDKGYTF. The DNA for the CDR3 is TGTGCCAGCAGCTTAGGGGACAAAGGCTACACCTTC.

This clonotype was seen a handful of times. This chain links TRBV24-1 with TRBJ2-6; TRBD1 aligns across 8 bases. Trimming removed 4 bases from V and 1 base from J; junction bases left unmatched: 14. Germline CDR1 and CDR2: KGHDR and SFDVKD. CDR3 length: 20 residues. CDR3 residues: CATSDPEGQAPSSGANVLTF. The CDR3 coding sequence is TGTGCCACCAGTGACCCCGAGGGACAGGCGCCCTCTTCTGGGGCCAACGTCCTGACTTTC.

In its sample, this clonotype was seen a few times. This chain joins TRBV7-2 and TRBJ2-3, with no clear D. V was trimmed by 4 bases and J by 1 base, leaving 9 bases between them. The V gene's germline CDR1 is SGHTA and CDR2 FQGNSA. The CDR3 has 14 amino acids. The CDR3 DNA reads as TGTGCCAGCAGCTCCTCCTCCCGCACAGATACGCAGTATTTT. As protein: CASSSSSRTDTQYF.

V and J are TRBV7-2 and TRBJ2-3, with TRBD2 matching 12 bases. The CDR3 runs 16 residues. Germline loops: CDR1 SGHTA, CDR2 FQGNSA. The V segment lost 5 bases and the J segment 6 bases; nucleotides outside the gene matches: 9. CDR3 residues: CASSPRTSGAEDTQYF. As DNA, the CDR3 is TGTGCCAGCAGCCCACGGACTAGCGGGGCCGAGGATACGCAGTATTTT.

At least ten counts were recorded for this clonotype. The chain uses TRBV6-1 and TRBJ1-3; D is perhaps TRBD1 (6 bases). Trimming left V 10 bases short and J 3 bases short, with 13 bases between. CDR3 length: 13 residues. The germline V gene encodes CDR1 MNHNS and CDR2 SASEGT. CDR3 coding DNA: TGTGCCATCAAGGGGGGTAATGGAAACACCATATATTTT. Its translation is CAIKGGNGNTIYF.

This clonotype has at least ten counts. The rearrangement uses TRBV12-3 or TRBV12-4 and TRBJ1-4; D ambiguous. There are 16 residues in the CDR3. V gave up 3 bases and J gave up 0 bases, with 11 bases separating them. CDR3 region: CASSFYSQATNEKLFF. The CDR3 bases are TGTGCCAGCAGTTTCTACAGTCAAGCAACTAATGAAAAACTGTTTTTT.

This clonotype showed up many times. V gene TRBV29-1 combines with J gene TRBJ1-1, with D possibly TRBD1 on 5 matching bases. CDR3 size: 14 residues. CDR1 and CDR2 from the germline V gene are SQVTM and ANQGSEA. The ends were cut back, 4 bases at V and 1 base at J, with 13 bases in the middle. The CDR3 nucleotides are TGCAGCGTTGGGCCCCGACAGTCGAACACTGAAGCTTTCTTT. Amino acid sequence: CSVGPRQSNTEAFF.

Many counts were recorded for this clonotype. The chain is built from TRBV10-3 and TRBJ1-1; no firm D call. V was trimmed by 7 bases and J by 7 bases, leaving 13 bases between them. This CDR3 has 12 amino acids. Germline CDR1 ENHRY, CDR2 SYGVKD. The DNA for the CDR3 is TGTGCCATCACCCAGAATAATGTTGAAGCTTTCTTT. Protein: CAITQNNVEAFF.

In its sample, this clonotype was seen a few times. The V call is TRBV4-3, the J call TRBJ2-6, with TRBD2 as a possible D gene (7 bases). The CDR3 runs 16 residues. Trimming took off 4 bases at V and 4 bases at J, with 14 bases between the two ends. Germline V gives CDR1 LGHNA, CDR2 YSLEER. DNA for the CDR3: TGCGCCAGCAGCCTAGGGGGAGGGAACGGGGCCAACGTCCTGACTTTC. Translated, it gives CASSLGGGNGANVLTF.

The rearrangement joins TRBV6-5 to TRBJ2-3; 11 bases are a match to TRBD1. Germline V lookup: CDR1 MNHEY, CDR2 SVGAGI. This CDR3 comprises 15 residues. The trim removed 6 bases at V and 1 base at J, leaving 3 bases unmatched. The DNA of the CDR3 is TGTGCCAGCAGGTGGACAGGGGGCGGCACAGATACGCAGTATTTT. It specifies CASRWTGGGTDTQYF.

In its sample, this clonotype was seen a few times. Its ends do not fully match the called genes, so a read error is possible. The V and J genes are TRBV5-4 and TRBJ2-1; TRBD1 agrees at 9 bases. The CDR3 totals 15 residues. CDR1 and CDR2 (germline): SGHNT, YYREEE (reference sequence). CDR3 protein: CASILDRGAYNEQFF. In nucleotides, the CDR3 is TGTGCCAGCATCTTGGACAGGGGCGCCTACAATGAGCAGTTCTTC.

This clonotype was observed a few times. The chain has TRBV11-2 and TRBJ1-6; D call uncertain. CDR1 and CDR2 from the germline V gene are SGHAT and FQNNGV. Trimming shortened V by 3 bases and J by 4 bases, and 16 bases separated the two germline ends. The CDR3 totals 17 residues. The CDR3 is CASSLRSPLGYNSPLHF. The CDR3 DNA reads TGTGCCAGCAGCTTGAGGTCTCCGTTAGGGTATAATTCACCCCTCCACTTT.

On this clonotype: Sequence at one end of the junction differs from germline and may be a read error. The gene calls are TRBV18 and TRBJ2-2; D unresolved. Germline CDR1 KGHSH, CDR2 LQKENI. This CDR3 contains 17 residues. The CDR3 reads CASSPPSNPMNTEELFF. The CDR3 DNA is TGTGCCAGCTCACCACCGTCGAACCCTATGAACACCGAGGAGCTGTTTTTT.

This clonotype has just a few counts. The V gene is TRBV7-2, the J gene TRBJ1-1; a weak D match, TRBD1 (5 bases). CDR1 is SGHTA, CDR2 FQGNSA, per germline. Trimming removed 3 bases at V and 0 bases at J, with 14 bases between. The CDR3 has 16 residues. The CDR3 region has the DNA TGTGCCAGCAGCTTCTACGGGACGGCCTTGAACACTGAAGCTTTCTTT. This encodes CASSFYGTALNTEAFF.

This clonotype was seen a few times. V gene TRBV6-2 or TRBV6-3 combines with J gene TRBJ1-5; TRBD1 agrees at 9 bases. The CDR3 has 14 residues. V was clipped by 6 bases and J by 4 bases; unmatched bases: 4. Germline V gene sequence: CDR1 MNHEY, CDR2 SVGEGT. This CDR3 reads CASSTQGANQPQHF. Written as DNA, the CDR3 is TGTGCCAGCAGCACACAGGGGGCTAATCAGCCCCAGCATTTT.